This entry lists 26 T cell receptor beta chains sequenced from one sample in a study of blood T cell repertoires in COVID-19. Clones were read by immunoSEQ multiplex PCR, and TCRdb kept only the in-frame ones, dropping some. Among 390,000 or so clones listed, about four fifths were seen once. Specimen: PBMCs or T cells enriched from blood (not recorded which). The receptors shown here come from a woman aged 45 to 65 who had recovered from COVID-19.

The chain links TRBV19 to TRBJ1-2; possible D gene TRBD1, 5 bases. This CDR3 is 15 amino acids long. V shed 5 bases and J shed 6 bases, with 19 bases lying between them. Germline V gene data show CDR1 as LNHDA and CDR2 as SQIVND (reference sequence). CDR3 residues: CASSPKTDIGNGYTF. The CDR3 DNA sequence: TGTGCCAGTAGTCCAAAGACGGACATTGGGAATGGCTACACCTTC.

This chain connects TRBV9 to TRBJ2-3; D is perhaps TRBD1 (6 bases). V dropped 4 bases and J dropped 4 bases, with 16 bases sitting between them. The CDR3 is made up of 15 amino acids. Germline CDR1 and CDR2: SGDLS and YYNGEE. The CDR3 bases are TGTGCCAGCAGCCCCAGGGGTCACGAGGCAGATACGCAGTATTTT. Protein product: CASSPRGHEADTQYF.

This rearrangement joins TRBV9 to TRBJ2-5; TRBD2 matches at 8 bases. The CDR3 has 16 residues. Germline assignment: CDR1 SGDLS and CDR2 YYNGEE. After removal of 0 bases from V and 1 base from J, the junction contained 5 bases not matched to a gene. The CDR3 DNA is TGTGCCAGCAGCGTAGCGATCGGGGGGGGCCAAGAGACCCAGTACTTC. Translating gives CASSVAIGGGQETQYF.

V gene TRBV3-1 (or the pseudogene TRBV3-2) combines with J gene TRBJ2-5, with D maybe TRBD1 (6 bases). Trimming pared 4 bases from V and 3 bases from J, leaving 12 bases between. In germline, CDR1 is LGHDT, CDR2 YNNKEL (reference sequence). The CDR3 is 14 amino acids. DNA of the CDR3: TGTGCCAGCAGCCCCCCGGGACAAGAAGAGACCCAGTACTTC. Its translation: CASSPPGQEETQYF.

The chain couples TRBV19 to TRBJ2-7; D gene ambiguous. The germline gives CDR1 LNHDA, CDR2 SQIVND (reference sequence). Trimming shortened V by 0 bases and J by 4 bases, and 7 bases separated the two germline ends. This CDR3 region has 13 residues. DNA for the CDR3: TGTGCCAGTAGTATAGATCTGACATACGAGCAGTACTTC. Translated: CASSIDLTYEQYF.

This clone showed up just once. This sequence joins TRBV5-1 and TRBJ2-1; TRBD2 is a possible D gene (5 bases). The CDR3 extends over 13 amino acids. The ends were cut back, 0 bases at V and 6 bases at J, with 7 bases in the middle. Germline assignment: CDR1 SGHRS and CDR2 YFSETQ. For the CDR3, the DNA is TGCGCCAGCAGCTTGGCCGGGGTCAATGAGCAGTTCTTC. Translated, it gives CASSLAGVNEQFF. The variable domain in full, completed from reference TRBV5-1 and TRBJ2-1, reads KAGVTQTPRYLIKTRGQQVTLSCSPISGHRSVSWYQQTPGQGLQFLFEYFSETQRNKGNFPGRFSGRQFSNSRSEMNVSTLELGDSALYLCASSLAGVNEQFFGPGTRLTVL.

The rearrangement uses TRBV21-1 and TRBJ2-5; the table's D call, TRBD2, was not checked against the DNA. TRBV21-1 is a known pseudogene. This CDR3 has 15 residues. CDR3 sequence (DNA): TGTGCCAGCAGCACACTAGCGGCACAAGAAGAGACCCAGTACTTC. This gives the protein CASSTLAAQEETQYF.

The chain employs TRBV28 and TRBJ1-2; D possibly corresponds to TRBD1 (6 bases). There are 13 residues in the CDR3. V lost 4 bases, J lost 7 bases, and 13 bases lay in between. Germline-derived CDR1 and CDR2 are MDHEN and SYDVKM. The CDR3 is CASSWTAGRGYTF. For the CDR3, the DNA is TGTGCCAGCAGTTGGACAGCCGGGCGTGGCTACACCTTC.

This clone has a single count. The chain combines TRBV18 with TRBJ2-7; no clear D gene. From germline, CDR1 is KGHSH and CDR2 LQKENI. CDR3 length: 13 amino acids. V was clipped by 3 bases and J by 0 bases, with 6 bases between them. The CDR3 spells CASSPLSSYEQYF. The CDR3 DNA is TGTGCCAGCTCACCTCTTAGCTCCTACGAGCAGTACTTC.

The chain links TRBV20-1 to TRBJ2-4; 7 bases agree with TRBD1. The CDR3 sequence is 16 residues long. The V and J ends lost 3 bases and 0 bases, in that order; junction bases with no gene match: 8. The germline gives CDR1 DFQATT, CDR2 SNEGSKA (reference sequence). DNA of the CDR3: TGCAGTGCTAGTGAACCGGGACAGATAGCCAAAAACATTCAGTACTTC. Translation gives CSASEPGQIAKNIQYF.

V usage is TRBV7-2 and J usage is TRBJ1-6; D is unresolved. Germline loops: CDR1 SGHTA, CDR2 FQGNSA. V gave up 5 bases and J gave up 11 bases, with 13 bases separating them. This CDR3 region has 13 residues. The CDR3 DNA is TGTGCCAGCAGCCGGCCGGAGAAGCCACCCCTCCACTTT. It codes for CASSRPEKPPLHF. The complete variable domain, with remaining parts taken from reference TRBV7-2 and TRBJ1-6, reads GAGVSQSPSNKVTEKGKDVELRCDPISGHTALYWYRQSLGQGLEFLIYFQGNSAPDKSGLPSDRFSAERTGGSVSTLTIQRTQQEDSAVYLCASSRPEKPPLHFGNGTRLTVT.

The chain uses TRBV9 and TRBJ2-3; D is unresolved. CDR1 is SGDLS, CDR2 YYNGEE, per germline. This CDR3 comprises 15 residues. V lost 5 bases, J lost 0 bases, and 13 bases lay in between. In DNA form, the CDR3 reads TGTGCCAGCAGGAAAGGCGGAGATAGCACAGATACGCAGTATTTT. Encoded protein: CASRKGGDSTDTQYF.

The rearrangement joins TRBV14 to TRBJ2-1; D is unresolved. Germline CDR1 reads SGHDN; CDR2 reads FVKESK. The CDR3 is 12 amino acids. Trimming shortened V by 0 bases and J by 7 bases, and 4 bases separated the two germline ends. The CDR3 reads CASSQDQNEQFF. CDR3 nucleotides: TGTGCCAGCAGCCAAGATCAAAATGAGCAGTTCTTC.

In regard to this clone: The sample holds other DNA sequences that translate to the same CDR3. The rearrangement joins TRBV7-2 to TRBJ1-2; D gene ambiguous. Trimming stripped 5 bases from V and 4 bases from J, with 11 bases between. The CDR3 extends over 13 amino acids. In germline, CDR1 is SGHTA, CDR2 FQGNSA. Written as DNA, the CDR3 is TGTGCCAGCAGCGCTCCCGGTAGCTATGGCTACACCTTC. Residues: CASSAPGSYGYTF.

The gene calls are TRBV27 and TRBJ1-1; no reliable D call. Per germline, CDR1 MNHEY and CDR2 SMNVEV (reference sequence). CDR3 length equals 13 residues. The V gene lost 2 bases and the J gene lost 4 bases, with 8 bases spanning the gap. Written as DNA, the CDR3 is TGTGCCAGCAGTTTAAGAGGGTTCACTGAAGCTTTCTTT. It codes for CASSLRGFTEAFF.

The CDR3 reads CASSSTYNEQFF. The CDR3 nucleotides are TGTGCCAGCAGTTCTACCTACAATGAGCAGTTCTTC. V usage is TRBV6-5 and J usage is TRBJ2-1, with D uncertain. The CDR3 extends over 12 amino acids. CDR1 MNHEY and CDR2 SVGAGI come from the germline V gene. The V gene lost 4 bases and the J gene lost 2 bases, with 3 bases spanning the gap.

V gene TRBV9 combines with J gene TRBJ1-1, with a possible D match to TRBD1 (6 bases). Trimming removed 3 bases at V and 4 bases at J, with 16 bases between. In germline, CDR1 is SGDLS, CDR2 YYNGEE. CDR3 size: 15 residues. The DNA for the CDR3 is TGTGCCAGCAGCGCATTAACAGGGTTGGCCACTGAAGCTTTCTTT. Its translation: CASSALTGLATEAFF.

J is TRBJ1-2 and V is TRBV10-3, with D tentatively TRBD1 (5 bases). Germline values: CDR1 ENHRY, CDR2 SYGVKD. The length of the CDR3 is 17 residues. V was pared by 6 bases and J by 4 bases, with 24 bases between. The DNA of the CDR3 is TGTGCCATCAGCCCTACGGGGGACTCCGGCGGGGTCTATGGCTACACCTTC. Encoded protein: CAISPTGDSGGVYGYTF.

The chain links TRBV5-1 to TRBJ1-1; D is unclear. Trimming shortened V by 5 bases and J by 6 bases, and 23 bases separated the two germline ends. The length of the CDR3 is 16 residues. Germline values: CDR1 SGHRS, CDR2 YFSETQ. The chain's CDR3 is CASSLSFVAAEPEAFF. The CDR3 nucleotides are TGCGCCAGCAGTTTATCCTTCGTGGCCGCTGAACCTGAAGCTTTCTTT.

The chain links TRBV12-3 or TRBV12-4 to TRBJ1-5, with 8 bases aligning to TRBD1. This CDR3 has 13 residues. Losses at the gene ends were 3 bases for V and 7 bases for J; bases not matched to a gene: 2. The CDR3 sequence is CASSFTGGQPQHF. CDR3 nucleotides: TGTGCCAGCAGTTTCACAGGGGGACAGCCCCAGCATTTT.

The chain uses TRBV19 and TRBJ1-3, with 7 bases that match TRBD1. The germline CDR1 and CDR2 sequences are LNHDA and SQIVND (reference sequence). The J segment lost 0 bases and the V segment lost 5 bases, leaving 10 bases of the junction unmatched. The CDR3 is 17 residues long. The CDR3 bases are TGTGCCAGTAGTGGGGGGACAGCCCAACGCTCTGGAAACACCATATATTTT. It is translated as CASSGGTAQRSGNTIYF.

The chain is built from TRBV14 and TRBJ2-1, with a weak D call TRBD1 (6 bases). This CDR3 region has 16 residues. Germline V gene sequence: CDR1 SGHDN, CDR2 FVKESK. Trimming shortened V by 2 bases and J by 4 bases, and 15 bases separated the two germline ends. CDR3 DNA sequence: TGTGCCAGCAGCCAACGGACAGTTACACCATACAATGAGCAGTTCTTC. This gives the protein CASSQRTVTPYNEQFF.

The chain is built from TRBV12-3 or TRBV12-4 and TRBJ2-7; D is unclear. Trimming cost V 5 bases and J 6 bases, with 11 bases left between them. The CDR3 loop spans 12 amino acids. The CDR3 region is CASSPPLGEQYF. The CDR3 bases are TGTGCCAGCAGTCCCCCTCTCGGCGAGCAGTACTTC.

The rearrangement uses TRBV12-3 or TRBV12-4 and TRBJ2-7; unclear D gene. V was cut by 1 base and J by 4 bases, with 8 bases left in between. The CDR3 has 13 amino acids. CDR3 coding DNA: TGTGCCAGCAGTTTAGAGAGGCGGTACGAGCAGTACTTC. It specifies CASSLERRYEQYF.

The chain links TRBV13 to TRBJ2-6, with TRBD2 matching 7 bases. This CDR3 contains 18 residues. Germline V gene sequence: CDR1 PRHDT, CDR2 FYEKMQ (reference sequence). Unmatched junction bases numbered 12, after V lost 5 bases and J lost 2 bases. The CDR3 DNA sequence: TGTGCCAGCAGCCAAAGAGCGGGGTCGGGTCCTGGGGCCAACGTCCTGACTTTC. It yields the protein CASSQRAGSGPGANVLTF.

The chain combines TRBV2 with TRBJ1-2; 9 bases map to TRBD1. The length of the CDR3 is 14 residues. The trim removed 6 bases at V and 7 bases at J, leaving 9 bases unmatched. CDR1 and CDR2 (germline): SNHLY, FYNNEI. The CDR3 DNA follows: TGTGCCAGCAGACTGGGACAGGGACGAGCTGGCTACACCTTC. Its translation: CASRLGQGRAGYTF.